These 9 T cell receptor beta chains were sequenced from one sample in a study of graft-versus-host responses after intestinal transplantation. TCRdb's table, derived via immunoSEQ multiplex PCR, lists solely in-frame clones and lacks some. The profile shows around 90,000 clones, less than 95% of them singletons. These receptors' antigens are unknown. The source material was unstimulated CD8+ T cells sorted from spleen or lymph node cells, sampled before transplant. The receptors come from a human donor who was the organ donor for an intestinal transplant.

The genes are TRBV5-6 and TRBJ1-1; the match to TRBD1 covers 7 bases. Germline-derived CDR1 and CDR2 are SGHDT and YYEEEE. This CDR3 has 18 amino acids. V lost 4 bases, J lost 4 bases, and 19 bases stayed unmatched. The CDR3 DNA follows: TGTGCCAGCAGCCGACGGGACAGTGTTTTTAGTTTTCGCACTGAAGCTTTCTTT. Its protein product is CASSRRDSVFSFRTEAFF.

The chain uses TRBV15 and TRBJ2-1, with D perhaps matching TRBD2 (6 bases). Trimming stripped 1 base from V and 7 bases from J, with 14 bases between. Germline CDR1 LNHNV, CDR2 YYDKDF (reference sequence). The CDR3 is 15 amino acids. The CDR3 reads CATSRVEEGSNEQFF. CDR3 sequence (DNA): TGTGCCACCAGCAGAGTAGAGGAGGGCTCAAATGAGCAGTTCTTC.

The chain joins TRBV2 to TRBJ1-5; D is possibly TRBD1 (5 bases). The CDR3 has 12 residues. Trimming shortened V by 3 bases and J by 6 bases, and 6 bases separated the two germline ends. From germline, CDR1 is SNHLY and CDR2 FYNNEI. CDR3: CASSDGGQPQHF. CDR3 DNA: TGTGCCAGCAGTGACGGGGGTCAGCCCCAGCATTTT.

The chain links TRBV7-9 to TRBJ2-7; D unresolved. V shed 6 bases and J shed 1 base, with 10 bases lying between them. This CDR3 region has 13 residues. Per the germline V gene, CDR1 is SEHNR and CDR2 is FQNEAQ (reference sequence). The CDR3 here is CASSAGSSYEQYF. The CDR3 bases are TGTGCCAGCAGTGCTGGCAGTTCCTACGAGCAGTACTTC.

The chain employs TRBV27 and TRBJ2-7; 10 nucleotides line up with TRBD1. This CDR3 comprises 15 residues. With 1 base clipped from V and 4 bases from J, the junction kept 4 bases outside the gene matches. Germline values: CDR1 MNHEY, CDR2 SMNVEV (reference sequence). CDR3 amino acids: CASSLLGQGMYEQYF. The CDR3, as DNA: TGTGCCAGCAGTTTATTGGGACAGGGGATGTACGAGCAGTACTTC.

This clone was picked up a small number of times. V usage is TRBV5-1 and J usage is TRBJ2-7; TRBD1 is a possible D gene (6 bases). This CDR3 has 14 amino acids. Germline CDR1 and CDR2: SGHRS and YFSETQ. V was clipped by 1 base and J by 5 bases, with 13 bases between them. DNA of the CDR3: TGCGCCAGCAGCTTGAGACTGAGGGGGAACGAGCAGTACTTC. Residues: CASSLRLRGNEQYF.

The chain couples TRBV28 to TRBJ2-5, with no clear D. This CDR3 is built from 10 residues. V lost 11 bases and J 3 bases, leaving 7 bases between the germline ends. Germline V gene data show CDR1 as MDHEN and CDR2 as SYDVKM. As DNA, the CDR3 is TGTGCCGTATCGGAAGAGACCCAGTACTTC. Translated, it gives CAVSEETQYF.

This clone was observed a single time. The V call is TRBV18, the J call TRBJ2-6, with D perhaps matching TRBD2 (5 bases). The CDR3 runs 19 residues. Per germline, CDR1 KGHSH and CDR2 LQKENI. The germline V and J ends were trimmed by 2 bases and 0 bases, with 17 bases remaining between them. CDR3 DNA sequence: TGTGCCAGCTCACCAGCCCCTCTAGGAGGAGACTCTGGGGCCAACGTCCTGACTTTC. Residues: CASSPAPLGGDSGANVLTF. The whole variable domain, filled in from reference TRBV18 and TRBJ2-6, reads NAGVMQNPRHLVRRRGQEARLRCSPMKGHSHVYWYRQLPEEGLKFMVYLQKENIIDESGMPKERFSAEFPKEGPSILRIQQVVRGDSAAYFCASSPAPLGGDSGANVLTFGAGSRLTVL.

This clone was found once. The J gene is TRBJ1-2, the V gene TRBV5-6, with D maybe TRBD1 (6 bases). Per germline, CDR1 SGHDT and CDR2 YYEEEE. The CDR3 sequence is 12 residues long. Trimming took 4 bases from V and 4 from J, leaving 8 bases between them. The CDR3 DNA reads as TGTGCCAGCAGCCCACAGGGCTATGGCTACACCTTC. Translated: CASSPQGYGYTF.